These T cell receptor beta chains were read from a single sample in a study of beta chain features in type 1 diabetes. This table comes from immunoSEQ multiplex PCR, and its TCRdb copy is limited to in-frame clones, with some not included. The sample holds some 640,000 clones, about 14% seen once. Sequencing was done on a sample of naive CD4+ T cells from blood. The receptor set was obtained from a man aged 18 to 35 with type 1 diabetes. The CDR3 runs from the conserved cysteine through the conserved F or W. D genes are given only for firm matches. The size entry is marked missing in some rows and otherwise reads once, few, many or a size class.

>TRBJ2-2|TRBV5-1|.|.
CASRTGTVNTGELFF
TGCGCCAGCAGGACCGGGACGGTGAACACCGGGGAGCTGTTTTTT
>TRBJ2-1|TRBV19|TRBD2|few
CASSIRRGTLYNEQFF
TGTGCCAGTAGTATAAGGCGGGGGACCCTCTACAATGAGCAGTTCTTC
>TRBJ1-4|TRBV5-4|.|once
CASSLDGGVSKSEKLFF
TGTGCCAGCAGCTTGGACGGGGGCGTATCAAAAAGTGAAAAACTGTTTTTT
>TRBJ1-1|TRBV4-1|TRBD1|few
CASSQRDRVNTEAFF
TGCGCCAGCAGCCAGAGAGACAGGGTGAACACTGAAGCTTTCTTT
>TRBJ2-5|TRBV9|TRBD1|.
CASSFSGTGQETQYF
TGTGCCAGCAGCTTCTCCGGGACAGGACAAGAGACCCAGTACTTC
>TRBJ1-5|TRBV6-6|TRBD1|few
CASSYSGTGANQPQHF
TGTGCCAGCAGTTACTCCGGGACAGGGGCTAATCAGCCCCAGCATTTT
>TRBJ2-5|TRBV28|.|.
CASSLSGPGETQYF
TGTGCCAGCAGTTTATCCGGGCCCGGGGAGACCCAGTACTTC
>TRBJ2-3|TRBV5-4|.|few
CASPSGPRSTDTQYF
TGTGCCAGCCCTTCAGGACCCCGTAGCACAGATACGCAGTATTTT
>TRBJ2-7|TRBV2|TRBD2|few
CASSGLAPNEQYF
TGTGCCAGCAGTGGACTAGCTCCCAACGAGCAGTACTTC
>TRBJ2-5|TRBV5-6|.|.
CASSFFDTETQYF
TGTGCCAGCAGCTTTTTTGATACGGAGACCCAGTACTTC
>TRBJ2-5|TRBV13|TRBD2|few
CASTPPSGDQETQYF
TGTGCCAGCACCCCCCCGAGCGGGGATCAAGAGACCCAGTACTTC
>TRBJ2-1|TRBV5-1|.|.
CASSSMDNEQFF
TGCGCCAGCAGCTCCATGGACAATGAGCAGTTCTTC
>TRBJ2-5|TRBV30|.|.
CAWSVGSSNQETQYF
TGTGCCTGGAGTGTAGGGTCGTCAAACCAAGAGACCCAGTACTTC
>TRBJ2-5|TRBV30|.|.
CAWRTRGQETQYF
TGTGCCTGGAGAACGAGGGGCCAAGAGACCCAGTACTTC
>TRBJ2-5|TRBV15|.|.
CATSREDFQETQYF
TGTGCCACCAGCAGAGAAGACTTTCAAGAGACCCAGTACTTC
>TRBJ2-5|TRBV5-1|.|few
CASSLGRARWMETQYF
TGCGCCAGCAGCTTGGGCCGGGCCAGGTGGATGGAGACCCAGTACTTC
>TRBJ2-2|TRBV28|TRBD2|few
CASSLRLAGAGGELFF
TGTGCCAGCAGTTTACGGCTAGCGGGGGCCGGCGGGGAGCTGTTTTTT
>TRBJ2-6|TRBV14|.|many
CASRPSGANVLTF
TGTGCCAGCCGACCCTCTGGGGCCAACGTCCTGACTTTC
>TRBJ2-6|TRBV9|.|few
CASSVLSAGANVLTF
TGTGCCAGCAGCGTCCTGAGTGCTGGGGCCAACGTCCTGACTTTC
>TRBJ2-5|TRBV9|.|.
CASSGGGNQETQYF
TGTGCCAGCAGCGGGGGCGGGAACCAAGAGACCCAGTACTTC
>TRBJ2-2|TRBV2|.|few
CASSDGWTGELFF
TGTGCCAGCAGTGATGGGTGGACCGGGGAGCTGTTTTTT
>TRBJ2-5|TRBV18|.|.
CASSPMTAVETQYF
TGTGCCAGCTCACCAATGACAGCGGTAGAGACCCAGTACTTC
>TRBJ1-2|TRBV30|TRBD1|few
CAWRPYFGTADGYTF
TGTGCCTGGAGGCCTTACTTCGGGACAGCGGATGGCTACACCTTC
>TRBJ1-6|TRBV6-5|.|.
CASSYSDRIGSPLHF
TGTGCCAGCAGTTACTCCGACAGGATCGGCTCACCCCTCCACTTT
>TRBJ1-1|TRBV4-1|.|few
CASSLGRGVMNTEAFF
TGCGCCAGCAGCCTGGGCAGGGGCGTTATGAACACTGAAGCTTTCTTT
>TRBJ2-7|TRBV30|.|few
CAWSAGTYSEQYF
TGTGCCTGGAGTGCCGGGACCTATAGCGAGCAGTACTTC
>TRBJ1-1|TRBV30|.|few
CAWSSGVFSEAFF
TGTGCCTGGAGTTCAGGGGTCTTTAGTGAAGCTTTCTTT
>TRBJ2-3|TRBV5-4|.|.
CASSWQTQYF
TGTGCCAGCAGTTGGCAGACGCAGTATTTT
>TRBJ1-1|TRBV5-6|.|few
CASSLGTYSEAFF
TGTGCCAGCAGCTTGGGGACGTATTCTGAAGCTTTCTTT
>TRBJ1-5|TRBV2|.|.
CASRDDRGSNQPQHF
TGTGCCAGCAGGGACGACCGAGGGAGCAATCAGCCCCAGCATTTT
>TRBJ2-3|TRBV11-2|.|few
CASRAGLAVSTDTQYF
TGTGCCAGCCGAGCAGGGTTGGCGGTTAGCACAGATACGCAGTATTTT
>TRBJ2-3|TRBV7-3|.|.
CASSLRGRYSTDTQYF
TGTGCCAGCAGCTTAAGAGGTCGTTATAGCACAGATACGCAGTATTTT
>TRBJ1-6|TRBV20-1|.|.
CSARAGSPLHF
TGCAGTGCTAGGGCTGGTTCACCCCTCCACTTT
>TRBJ1-2|TRBV5-4|.|.
CASSPVGQEGYTF
TGTGCCAGCAGCCCCGTAGGCCAGGAGGGTTACACCTTC
>TRBJ1-1|TRBV9|.|few
CASSEGVNTEAFF
TGTGCCAGCAGCGAGGGTGTGAACACTGAAGCTTTCTTT
>TRBJ1-1|TRBV10-3|.|few
CAISESSLLAFF
TGTGCCATCAGTGAGTCGAGTTTGTTGGCTTTCTTT
>TRBJ2-3|TRBV6-6|TRBD2|.
CASRQLAGVGTDTQYF
TGTGCCAGCAGACAACTAGCGGGGGTGGGCACAGATACGCAGTATTTT
>TRBJ1-1|TRBV30|.|.
CAWVAGEAFF
TGTGCCTGGGTAGCGGGGGAAGCTTTCTTT
>TRBJ1-6|TRBV7-2|.|.
CASSPGVSSPLHF
TGTGCCAGCAGCCCCGGGGTTAGTTCACCCCTCCACTTT
>TRBJ1-5|TRBV6-6|.|few
CASSSDRTQHF
TGTGCCAGCAGTTCTGATCGGACCCAGCATTTT
>TRBJ1-2|TRBV7-2|.|.
CASSRTSDYGYTF
TGTGCCAGCAGCCGTACATCAGATTATGGCTACACCTTC
>TRBJ2-2|TRBV7-2|TRBD1|.
CASSSQGSGTELFF
TGTGCCAGCAGCTCACAGGGGTCGGGAACGGAGCTGTTTTTT
>TRBJ2-7|TRBV28|.|few
CASSSSVGQYF
TGTGCCAGCAGTTCCTCCGTAGGGCAGTACTTC
>TRBJ1-2|TRBV2|TRBD1|few
CASSRTGYGYTF
TGTGCCAGCAGTAGGACAGGTTATGGCTACACCTTC
>TRBJ1-2|TRBV4-3|.|few
CASSPLARVGQGYTF
TGCGCCAGCAGCCCTCTAGCGAGGGTAGGTCAAGGCTACACCTTC
>TRBJ2-1|TRBV29-1|.|.
CSVGDDSYNEQFF
TGCAGCGTTGGGGATGACAGTTACAATGAGCAGTTCTTC
>TRBJ2-2|TRBV19|.|.
CASSTRAHTGELFF
TGTGCCAGTAGTACTAGGGCCCACACCGGGGAGCTGTTTTTT
>TRBJ2-1|TRBV6-1|TRBD2|few
CASSRDGTRRNEQFF
TGTGCCAGCAGCAGGGATGGGACTAGGAGGAATGAGCAGTTCTTC
>TRBJ1-4|TRBV30|.|few
CAWSLLREKLFF
TGTGCCTGGAGTCTCTTACGGGAAAAACTGTTTTTT
>TRBJ1-2|TRBV9|.|few
CASSGGPGMNGYTF
TGTGCCAGCAGCGGCGGCCCGGGGATGAATGGCTACACCTTC
>TRBJ1-2|TRBV7-2|TRBD1|few
CASSLAGTGRGYTF
TGTGCCAGCAGCTTAGCTGGGACAGGCCGTGGCTACACCTTC
>TRBJ2-5|TRBV5-6|.|.
CASSLGRGPQETQYF
TGTGCCAGCAGCTTGGGTAGGGGACCCCAAGAGACCCAGTACTTC
>TRBJ2-5|TRBV9|.|.
CASSVRSLTETQYF
TGTGCCAGCAGCGTGCGGTCCTTAACTGAGACCCAGTACTTC
>TRBJ1-5|TRBV27|.|.
CASSPSRVGNQPQHF
TGTGCCAGCAGTCCCTCCCGGGTGGGCAATCAGCCCCAGCATTTT
>TRBJ2-7|TRBV6-5|TRBD1|.
CASRRGQGNTYEQYF
TGTGCCAGCAGGAGAGGACAGGGCAACACCTACGAGCAGTACTTC
>TRBJ1-1|TRBV6-5|TRBD1|.
CASSSGQGAWNTEAFF
TGTGCCAGCAGTTCCGGACAGGGGGCTTGGAACACTGAAGCTTTCTTT
>TRBJ1-2|TRBV19|TRBD1|.
CATGGGTGYYGYTF
TGTGCCACTGGAGGAGGGACAGGGTACTATGGCTACACCTTC